This passage covers 8 T cell receptor beta chains from one sample sequenced in a study of blood T cell repertoires in COVID-19 (dated by TCRdb to 2020 to 2021). Libraries were made using the immunoSEQ multiplex PCR assay. The table was pulled from immuneACCESS by TCRdb, which kept in-frame rearrangements only. Such tables lose some clones; where checked, under half of the loss comes from unresolved V genes, and the rest has no known cause. The table for this sample lists about 140,000 clones; around 82% of them were counted only once. Over 7% of the sample lies in the top ten. Sequenced: peripheral blood. The receptor source for this set is a human donor in a cohort sampled during active COVID-19.

V and J are TRBV11-3 and TRBJ2-7; the match to TRBD1 covers 8 bases. This CDR3 has 14 amino acids. J was trimmed by 1 base and V by 5 bases; bases with no gene match: 4. CDR1 is SGHNT and CDR2 is YENEEA in the germline V gene. CDR3: CASSVTGGSYEQYF. The CDR3 region has the DNA TGTGCCAGCAGCGTCACAGGGGGTTCCTACGAGCAGTACTTC.

The chain has TRBV2 and TRBJ2-7, with unresolved D. The V and J ends lost 4 bases and 7 bases respectively, with 8 bases between them. The CDR3 has 11 residues. Germline CDR1 is SNHLY and CDR2 is FYNNEI. CDR3 residues: CASSVAVEQYF. CDR3 nucleotide sequence: TGTGCCAGCAGTGTAGCCGTAGAGCAGTACTTC.

The gene calls are TRBV20-1 and TRBJ2-5; D gene ambiguous. The CDR3 extends over 12 amino acids. Trimming left V 3 bases short and J 4 bases short, with 9 bases between. Germline CDR1 is DFQATT and CDR2 is SNEGSKA (reference sequence). The CDR3 sequence: CSASLLRETQYF. DNA for the CDR3: TGCAGTGCTAGTTTACTGAGAGAGACCCAGTACTTC.

The V gene is TRBV2, the J gene TRBJ1-2; no clear D. Germline CDR1 is SNHLY and CDR2 is FYNNEI. Deletions cut 7 bases from V and 0 bases from J, with 12 bases between. The CDR3 runs to 14 residues. CDR3 DNA sequence: TGTGCCAGCACTACAGACGGAACTAACTATGGCTACACCTTC. It is translated as CASTTDGTNYGYTF.

The chain is built from TRBV24-1 and TRBJ1-1; possibly TRBD1 for D (5 bases). From germline, CDR1 is KGHDR and CDR2 SFDVKD. The V gene lost 5 bases and the J gene lost 2 bases, with 17 bases spanning the gap. CDR3 length: 16 residues. CDR3 DNA: TGTGCCACCAGTGCTTCCGACCCGGGACTAAACACTGAAGCTTTCTTT. Translation: CATSASDPGLNTEAFF.

J is TRBJ2-3 and V is TRBV5-8, with 8 nucleotides matching TRBD2. V shed 0 bases and J 2 bases; nucleotides not matched to a gene: 5. Germline CDR1 is SGHTS and CDR2 is YDEGEE. The CDR3 contains 16 residues. The CDR3, as DNA: TGTGCCAGCAGCTTGGCTGAGCGGGGGATCACAGATACGCAGTATTTT. Amino acid sequence: CASSLAERGITDTQYF.

The chain joins TRBV5-1 to TRBJ2-1; 7 bases match TRBD2. J was trimmed by 0 bases and V by 2 bases; bases with no gene match: 8. CDR3 length: 17 amino acids. The germline CDR1 and CDR2 sequences are SGHRS and YFSETQ. The CDR3 region has the DNA TGCGCCAGCAGCTTAACCTTTCCTAGCGGCTCCTACAATGAGCAGTTCTTC. Its translation is CASSLTFPSGSYNEQFF.

The rearrangement uses TRBV5-6 and TRBJ1-6, with no clear D. The CDR3 has 16 amino acids. CDR1 is SGHDT, CDR2 YYEEEE, per germline. V gave up 3 bases and J gave up 0 bases, with 10 bases separating them. CDR3: CASSYGGNSYNSPLHF. CDR3 sequence (DNA): TGTGCCAGCAGCTATGGAGGGAACTCCTATAATTCACCCCTCCACTTT.